This T cell receptor (beta chain) was observed in a study of blood T cell repertoires in COVID-19. Study context: In each case, the material was cDNA or gDNA derived from T cells, B-cell-depleted T cells, or PBMCs.

The germline V gene has CDR1 SGDLS and CDR2 YYNGEE. Between the trimmed V and J ends, which lost 0 bases and 8 bases, there was a span of 11 bases. CDR3 size: 13 residues. Per the study methods: The authors estimated nucleated cell counts from reference gene primer amplification. Assay used: immunoSEQ multiplex PCR; TCRdb lists only in-frame clones, some missing. The V and J calls and the clone size are those of that table, but D and trimming were determined from the DNA. Found here are 200,000 or so clones, 80% of them singletons; the top ten hold around 5.1%. The chain combines TRBV9 with TRBJ1-2, with D possibly being TRBD1 (5 bases). This TCR came from a human donor in a cohort sampled during active COVID-19. The sequencing sample was made of peripheral blood. CDR3 sequence: CASSVEGVGGYTF. CDR3 bases: TGTGCCAGCAGCGTAGAAGGGGTTGGAGGCTACACCTTC.